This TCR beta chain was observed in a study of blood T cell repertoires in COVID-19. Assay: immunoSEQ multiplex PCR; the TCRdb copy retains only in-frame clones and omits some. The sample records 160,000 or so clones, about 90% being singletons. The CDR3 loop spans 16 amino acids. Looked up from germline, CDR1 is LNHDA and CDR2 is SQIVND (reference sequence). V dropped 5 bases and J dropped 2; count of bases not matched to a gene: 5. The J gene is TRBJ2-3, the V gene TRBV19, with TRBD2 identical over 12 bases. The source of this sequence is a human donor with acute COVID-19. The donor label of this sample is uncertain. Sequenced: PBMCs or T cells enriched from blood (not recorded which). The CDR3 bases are TGTGCCAGTAGTCTGACTAGCGGGGGCCTCACAGATACGCAGTATTTT. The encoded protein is CASSLTSGGLTDTQYF.